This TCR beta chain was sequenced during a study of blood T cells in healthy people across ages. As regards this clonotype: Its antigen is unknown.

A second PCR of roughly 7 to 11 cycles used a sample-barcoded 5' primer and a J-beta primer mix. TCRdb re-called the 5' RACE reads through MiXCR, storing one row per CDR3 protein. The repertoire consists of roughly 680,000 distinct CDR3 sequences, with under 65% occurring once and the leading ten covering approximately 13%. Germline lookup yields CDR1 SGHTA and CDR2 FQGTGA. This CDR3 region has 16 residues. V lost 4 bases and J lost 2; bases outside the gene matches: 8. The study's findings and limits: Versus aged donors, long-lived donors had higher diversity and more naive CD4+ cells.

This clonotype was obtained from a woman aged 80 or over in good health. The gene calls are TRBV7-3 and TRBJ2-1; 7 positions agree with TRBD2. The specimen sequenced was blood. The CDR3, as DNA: TGTGCCAGCAGCTCCCGGTCTAGCGGCGCCTACAATGAGCAGTTCTTC. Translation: CASSSRSSGAYNEQFF.